Following are 30 T cell receptor beta chains from one sample sequenced in a study of OX40 agonist ivuxolimab in advanced cancers. Produced via immunoSEQ multiplex PCR; TCRdb's table is partial and in-frame only. Among fewer than 85,000 clones, about four fifths were seen once, and the ten largest hold more than 4.5%. The starting material was CD4+ or CD8+ T cells sorted from blood, obtained in a trial of the OX40 agonist ivuxolimab. Receptors originate from an adult with an advanced solid tumor such as melanoma, head and neck, liver or kidney cancer.

The chain has TRBV5-6 and TRBJ1-4, with D maybe TRBD1 (5 bases). Trimming left V 2 bases short and J 5 bases short, with 10 bases between. The CDR3 has 14 residues. Germline V gene lookup returns CDR1 SGHDT and CDR2 YYEEEE. The CDR3 region is CASSFGHANEKLFF. CDR3 DNA: TGTGCCAGCAGCTTTGGACACGCGAATGAAAAACTGTTTTTT.

This clone appeared a few times. The V call is TRBV28, the J call TRBJ1-2, with D maybe TRBD1 (6 bases). Germline lookup yields CDR1 MDHEN and CDR2 SYDVKM. The CDR3 runs 15 residues. V shed 8 bases and J shed 2 bases, with 18 bases lying between them. The DNA of the CDR3 is TGTGCCAGCCAGTGGGGGGCAGGGACAAACTATGGCTACACCTTC. Encoded protein: CASQWGAGTNYGYTF.

This rearrangement joins TRBV18 to TRBJ1-1; unclear D gene. In germline, CDR1 is KGHSH, CDR2 LQKENI. Trimming left V 1 base short and J 5 bases short, with 20 bases between. The CDR3 is made up of 17 amino acids. As DNA, the CDR3 is TGTGCCAGCTCACCACGAGTTGGTACGGGTCGTGGGACTGAAGCTTTCTTT. Its translation: CASSPRVGTGRGTEAFF.

This clone occurred a few times. The V call is TRBV7-2, the J call TRBJ2-5, with D tentatively TRBD1 or TRBD2 (5 bases each). Germline values: CDR1 SGHTA, CDR2 FQGNSA. Trimming stripped 7 bases from V and 3 bases from J, with 21 bases between. The CDR3 spans 16 residues. The CDR3 loop is CASTSTWGTAEETQYF. The DNA of the CDR3 is TGTGCCAGCACCTCTACCTGGGGGACGGCTGAAGAGACCCAGTACTTC.

The CDR3 DNA is TGCGCCAGCAGCCTGTCCTTGGGCCCCGGGGGGGATACGCAGTATTTT. Translated: CASSLSLGPGGDTQYF. The chain joins TRBV5-1 to TRBJ2-3; 7 bases align to TRBD2. Germline CDR1 reads SGHRS; CDR2 reads YFSETQ. The trim removed 4 bases at V and 6 bases at J, leaving 14 bases unmatched. This CDR3 is built from 16 residues.

The J gene is TRBJ2-7, the V gene TRBV10-3; a weak D match, TRBD1 (6 bases). V was pared by 6 bases and J by 6 bases, with 21 bases between. This CDR3 contains 15 residues. CDR1 and CDR2 (germline): ENHRY, SYGVKD. The CDR3 bases are TGTGCCATCAGCCCTTTGAAAGGACAGAATGGCGAGCAGTACTTC. Encoded protein: CAISPLKGQNGEQYF.

The chain carries TRBV5-1 and TRBJ2-3; D is uncertain. V gave up 0 bases and J gave up 3 bases, with 11 bases separating them. The CDR3 runs 15 residues. Looked up from germline, CDR1 is SGHRS and CDR2 is YFSETQ. CDR3 loop: CASSLAPTQTDTQYF. For the CDR3, the DNA is TGCGCCAGCAGCTTGGCGCCTACTCAGACAGATACGCAGTATTTT. Based on the CDR3 plus reference TRBV5-1 and TRBJ2-3, the full variable domain is KAGVTQTPRYLIKTRGQQVTLSCSPISGHRSVSWYQQTPGQGLQFLFEYFSETQRNKGNFPGRFSGRQFSNSRSEMNVSTLELGDSALYLCASSLAPTQTDTQYFGPGTRLTVL.

The chain employs TRBV19 and TRBJ1-1; the D gene is possibly TRBD1 (5 bases). V was trimmed by 7 bases and J by 6 bases, leaving 18 bases between them. Germline-derived CDR1 and CDR2 are LNHDA and SQIVND (reference sequence). The CDR3 consists of 14 residues. The CDR3 loop reads CASNKGYREPEAFF. Here the CDR3 DNA reads TGTGCCAGTAATAAGGGGTATCGCGAGCCTGAAGCTTTCTTT.

Concerning this clone itself: The germline gene is not matched at one end of the junction; a read error may be the cause. V gene TRBV7-7 combines with J gene TRBJ1-5; D may be TRBD1 (5 bases). The CDR3 covers 19 residues. The germline gives CDR1 SSHAT, CDR2 FNYEAQ (reference sequence). The CDR3 sequence is CASSLTIGRTNQSNQPQHF. In nucleotides, the CDR3 is TGTGCTAGCAGCTTAACTATTGGGCGGACAAACCAAAGCAATCAGCCCCAGCATTTT.

V gene TRBV2 combines with J gene TRBJ2-1; D call uncertain. In germline, CDR1 is SNHLY, CDR2 FYNNEI. V lost 6 bases and J 0 bases, leaving 24 bases between the germline ends. This CDR3 region has 19 residues. The CDR3 region has the DNA TGTGCCAGCAGCGTCGGTCGTCGCGGCAACTCCGACTCCTACAATGAGCAGTTCTTC. It is translated as CASSVGRRGNSDSYNEQFF.

The rearrangement joins TRBV29-1 to TRBJ1-1; 9 bases are a match to TRBD1. Germline V lookup: CDR1 SQVTM, CDR2 ANQGSEA. The CDR3 runs 16 residues. Unmatched junction bases numbered 15, after V lost 8 bases and J lost 2 bases. The CDR3 loop reads CSRSKEDRGINTEAFF. CDR3 coding DNA: TGCAGCCGGAGTAAGGAGGACAGGGGAATCAACACTGAAGCTTTCTTT.

The V call is TRBV7-8, the J call TRBJ1-5, with D tentatively TRBD1 (5 bases). Trimming removed 5 bases at V and 6 bases at J, with 23 bases between. Germline CDR1 SGHVS, CDR2 FQNEAQ. CDR3 length: 17 amino acids. This chain's CDR3 is CASSNIPRVKGVQPQHF. CDR3 in DNA: TGTGCCAGCAGCAATATACCCAGGGTCAAGGGCGTTCAGCCCCAGCATTTT.

The V gene is TRBV11-2, the J gene TRBJ1-4; D not resolved. Trimming stripped 0 bases from V and 4 bases from J, with 6 bases between. The CDR3 has 14 amino acids. Germline CDR1 reads SGHAT; CDR2 reads FQNNGV. CDR3 sequence reads: CASSLEANNEKLFF. CDR3 sequence (DNA): TGTGCCAGCAGCTTAGAGGCCAATAATGAAAAACTGTTTTTT.

J is TRBJ2-5 and V is TRBV5-4; D is possibly TRBD1 (6 bases). Trimming left V 1 base short and J 5 bases short, with 15 bases between. The CDR3 sequence is 15 residues long. Germline V gene sequence: CDR1 SGHNT, CDR2 YYREEE (reference sequence). For the CDR3, the DNA is TGTGCCAGCAGCTTGCAGGCAGGGGTAATGGAGACCCAGTACTTC. Translated, it gives CASSLQAGVMETQYF.

This rearrangement joins TRBV5-4 to TRBJ2-3, with 8 bases identical to TRBD2. This CDR3 contains 15 residues. Germline V lookup: CDR1 SGHNT, CDR2 YYREEE (reference sequence). V shed 2 bases and J 6 bases; nucleotides not matched to a gene: 8. The CDR3 loop is CASSFRAGEADTQYF. Written as DNA, the CDR3 is TGTGCCAGCAGCTTCCGAGCGGGGGAGGCCGATACGCAGTATTTT.

The chain employs TRBV7-2 and TRBJ1-1; D not resolved. The CDR3 runs to 14 residues. V lost 0 bases and J 4 bases, leaving 9 bases between the germline ends. The germline CDR1 and CDR2 sequences are SGHTA and FQGNSA. In nucleotides, the CDR3 is TGTGCCAGCAGCTTAGCACGGGATACCACTGAAGCTTTCTTT. It encodes CASSLARDTTEAFF.

V and J are TRBV5-8 and TRBJ2-3, with TRBD2 identical over 7 bases. The CDR3 contains 14 residues. Germline trimming cut 6 bases from V and 1 base from J; bases unmatched to any gene: 5. In germline, CDR1 is SGHTS, CDR2 YDEGEE. CDR3 DNA sequence: TGTGCCAGCACGAGCAGCGGGGGCACAGATACGCAGTATTTT. Translating it yields CASTSSGGTDTQYF.

This chain connects TRBV11-3 to TRBJ2-7; tentative D call: TRBD2 (6 bases). Deletions cut 7 bases from V and 2 bases from J, with 15 bases between. Germline assignment: CDR1 SGHNT and CDR2 YENEEA. The CDR3 contains 14 residues. The chain's CDR3 is CASNPGGSPYEQYF. The CDR3 DNA sequence: TGTGCCAGCAACCCTGGGGGGTCGCCCTACGAGCAGTACTTC.

This rearrangement joins TRBV6-5 to TRBJ1-2, with D perhaps TRBD1 (5 bases). V lost 2 bases and J 6 bases, leaving 10 bases between the germline ends. The CDR3 has 13 amino acids. The germline gives CDR1 MNHEY, CDR2 SVGAGI. The CDR3 sequence is CASSYRDGDGYTF. The CDR3 region has the DNA TGTGCCAGCAGTTACAGGGACGGAGATGGCTACACCTTC.

This clone was seen a few times. The chain employs TRBV27 and TRBJ1-2; 12 bases fit TRBD1. CDR1 is MNHEY and CDR2 is SMNVEV in the germline V gene (reference sequence). The CDR3 runs to 15 residues. J was trimmed by 5 bases and V by 3 bases; bases with no gene match: 4. The CDR3 DNA is TGTGCCAGCAGTTTCCAGGGACAGGGGGCGTATGGCTACACCTTC. Amino acid sequence: CASSFQGQGAYGYTF.

The rearrangement uses TRBV5-4 and TRBJ2-2, with 7 bases aligning to TRBD2. With V trimmed by 2 bases and J by 2 bases, 3 bases remained unmatched. CDR3 length equals 15 residues. Germline lookup yields CDR1 SGHNT and CDR2 YYREEE (reference sequence). In nucleotides, the CDR3 is TGTGCCAGCAGCTTAGCGGGAAGAAACACCGGGGAGCTGTTTTTT. Translating it yields CASSLAGRNTGELFF.

The chain carries TRBV28 and TRBJ1-2, with 7 bases lining up with TRBD1. The J segment lost 4 bases and the V segment lost 2 bases, leaving 13 bases of the junction unmatched. In germline, CDR1 is MDHEN, CDR2 SYDVKM. The CDR3 spans 17 residues. The DNA of the CDR3 is TGTGCCAGCAGTTTAGCCGGAAACAGGGGAGGCAGCTATGGCTACACCTTC. Its translation is CASSLAGNRGGSYGYTF.

CDR3 nucleotide sequence: TGTGCCAGCTCACCATTTCAGGGCCCGGGAAACACCATATATTTT. Amino acids: CASSPFQGPGNTIYF. V is TRBV18 and J is TRBJ1-3; D is possibly TRBD1 (5 bases). There are 15 residues in the CDR3. The germline V and J ends were trimmed by 2 bases and 4 bases, with 12 bases remaining between them. From germline, CDR1 is KGHSH and CDR2 LQKENI.

The chain recombines TRBV15 with TRBJ2-7; the D gene is possibly TRBD2 (5 bases). CDR1 is LNHNV, CDR2 YYDKDF, per germline (reference sequence). V was cut by 6 bases and J by 3 bases, with 12 bases left in between. The CDR3 sequence is 13 residues long. As DNA, the CDR3 is TGTGCCACCAGTCCGGGGTTAGACTACGAGCAGTACTTC. Translating it yields CATSPGLDYEQYF.

The rearrangement links TRBV2 to TRBJ2-3; either TRBD1 or TRBD2 may supply D (5 bases each). The CDR3 is 16 residues long. V was clipped by 7 bases and J by 0 bases, with 17 bases between them. Germline values: CDR1 SNHLY, CDR2 FYNNEI. This CDR3 is CASTRRGAESTDTQYF. The DNA for the CDR3 is TGTGCCAGCACCAGAAGGGGAGCAGAGAGCACAGATACGCAGTATTTT.

The genes are TRBV4-1 and TRBJ1-1; D is unclear. Germline values: CDR1 MGHRA, CDR2 YSYEKL. With 2 bases removed from V and 0 bases from J, the gap between germline ends came to 19 bases. This CDR3 comprises 18 residues. The CDR3: CASSQWFIVRGMNTEAFF. In DNA form, the CDR3 reads TGCGCCAGCAGCCAATGGTTCATTGTGAGAGGGATGAACACTGAAGCTTTCTTT.

This chain connects TRBV18 to TRBJ2-3; tentatively, D is TRBD1 (6 bases). The CDR3 has 15 residues. V dropped 3 bases and J dropped 4 bases, with 14 bases sitting between them. CDR1 and CDR2 from the germline V gene are KGHSH and LQKENI. The CDR3 bases are TGTGCCAGCTCACCGGGGGCAGGTGAGGCAGATACGCAGTATTTT. It is translated as CASSPGAGEADTQYF.

This sequence joins TRBV4-1 and TRBJ1-2; the D gene is possibly TRBD1 (6 bases). The CDR3 has 14 residues. With 1 base removed from V and 7 bases from J, the gap between germline ends came to 13 bases. Germline CDR1 is MGHRA and CDR2 is YSYEKL. The CDR3 nucleotides are TGCGCCAGCAGCCAAGTTACAGGGTACCCTGGCTACACCTTC. Its translation: CASSQVTGYPGYTF.

This clone came up once. This chain joins TRBV4-1 and TRBJ2-1, with TRBD2 matching over 7 bases. Germline CDR1 and CDR2: MGHRA and YSYEKL. V lost 3 bases to trimming and J lost 9 bases; unmatched junction nucleotides: 23. CDR3 length: 19 amino acids. The CDR3 DNA follows: TGCGCCAGCAGCCACGGAGCCCATATACTAGCGAGATTGGGGGGTGAGCAGTTCTTC. This codes for CASSHGAHILARLGGEQFF.

This chain links TRBV4-2 with TRBJ2-2; D is uncertain. Germline CDR1 and CDR2: LGHNA and YNFKEQ. This CDR3 is 14 amino acids long. V gave up 0 bases and J gave up 3 bases, with 5 bases separating them. CDR3 DNA sequence: TGTGCCAGCAGCCAAGATGGGGACACCGGGGAGCTGTTTTTT. Protein product: CASSQDGDTGELFF.